These 16 T cell receptor beta chains came from one sample sequenced in a study of neurological immune-mediated disorders. Via MiXCR, TCRdb re-called the 5' RACE reads, giving one row per CDR3 protein. The profile covers 75,000 to 85,000 distinct CDR3 sequences, with about 15% appearing a single time and approximately 15% taken by the ten largest. Sequenced: PBMCs. These receptors all stem from a woman in her thirties or forties in good health.

This clonotype was observed at least ten times. This rearrangement joins TRBV20-1 to TRBJ1-6, with D possibly being TRBD1 (5 bases). CDR3 size: 13 residues. CDR1 and CDR2 (germline): DFQATT, SNEGSKA (reference sequence). The V end was cut by 0 bases, the J end by 10 bases, with 10 bases between. CDR3 residues: CSARDGGESPLHF. The CDR3 DNA reads TGCAGTGCTAGAGATGGGGGAGAGTCACCCCTCCACTTT.

This clonotype has at least ten counts. The rearrangement uses TRBV5-5 and TRBJ2-5; 15 nucleotides match TRBD2. The V gene end was trimmed by 4 bases and the J gene end by 0 bases; junction bases not matched to a gene: 10. The CDR3 spans 19 residues. From germline, CDR1 is SGHKS and CDR2 YYEKEE (reference sequence). For the CDR3, the DNA is TGTGCCAGCAGCCTGGGACTAGCGGGGGGATTGCCCAACCAAGAGACCCAGTACTTC. Its protein is CASSLGLAGGLPNQETQYF.

The rearrangement joins TRBV12-3 or TRBV12-4 to TRBJ1-5, with 11 bases lining up with TRBD1. The CDR3 sequence is 17 residues long. V lost 4 bases, J lost 8 bases, and 13 bases stayed unmatched. This CDR3 reads CASSSGTGGRRNKPQHF. DNA of the CDR3: TGTGCCAGCAGTTCCGGGACAGGGGGGAGGAGGAATAAGCCCCAGCATTTT.

V is TRBV5-1 and J is TRBJ2-5; possibly TRBD1 or TRBD2 for D (5 bases each). The CDR3 sequence is 15 residues long. Trimming removed 0 bases at V and 4 bases at J, with 13 bases between. Germline assignment: CDR1 SGHRS and CDR2 YFSETQ. CDR3 residues: CASSLAGQGGETQYF. CDR3 in DNA: TGCGCCAGCAGCTTGGCGGGGCAGGGTGGAGAGACCCAGTACTTC.

This chain uses TRBV24-1 with TRBJ2-7; 10 positions match TRBD1. The CDR3 has 15 residues. The germline gives CDR1 KGHDR, CDR2 SFDVKD. V was clipped by 4 bases and J by 4 bases; unmatched bases: 6. The CDR3 DNA follows: TGTGCCACCAGTGACCCGGGACAGGGGCAGTACGAGCAGTACGTC. Translated, it gives CATSDPGQGQYEQYV.

This clonotype was found many times. Written as DNA, the CDR3 is TGCGCCAGCAGCTCAACCGCCGGGACAGGGGATGAGCAGTTCTTC. It translates to CASSSTAGTGDEQFF. The chain employs TRBV5-1 and TRBJ2-1; TRBD1 matches 10 bases. V shed 3 bases and J 8 bases; nucleotides not matched to a gene: 8. Germline values: CDR1 SGHRS, CDR2 YFSETQ. This CDR3 is built from 15 residues.

The genes are TRBV7-8 and TRBJ2-5; TRBD2 might be the D (6 bases). CDR3 length: 16 residues. Germline CDR1 is SGHVS and CDR2 is FQNEAQ. V lost 1 base and J 1 base, leaving 13 bases between the germline ends. CDR3 loop: CASSLVGVGGQETQYF. DNA of the CDR3: TGTGCCAGCAGCTTAGTGGGGGTGGGGGGCCAAGAGACCCAGTACTTC.

This clonotype was seen many times. The chain combines TRBV4-3 with TRBJ1-3; a possible D gene is TRBD1 (5 bases). Trimming stripped 1 base from V and 2 bases from J, with 9 bases between. Germline CDR1 and CDR2: LGHNA and YSLEER. The length of the CDR3 is 15 residues. The CDR3 nucleotides read TGCGCCAGCAGCCAAGGATCGGGGGCTGGAAACACCATATATTTT. Protein sequence: CASSQGSGAGNTIYF.

About this clonotype itself: A read error may explain this, as a much larger clone is one base away. The chain links TRBV9 to TRBJ2-3, with 7 bases identical to TRBD2. V was clipped by 0 bases and J by 5 bases; unmatched bases: 15. Per the germline V gene, CDR1 is SGDLS and CDR2 is YYNGEE. The CDR3 runs to 18 residues. This CDR3 reads CASSVVDGGSDKRDTQYF. The DNA for the CDR3 is TGTGCCAGCAGCGTAGTGGACGGGGGGTCGGATAAGAGAGATACGCAGTATTTT.

This clonotype was counted ten times or more. This rearrangement joins TRBV7-2 to TRBJ1-5; D is unclear. The CDR3 is 12 residues long. Between the trimmed V and J ends, which lost 6 bases and 5 bases, there was a span of 8 bases. Germline-derived CDR1 and CDR2 are SGHTA and FQGNSA. CDR3 coding DNA: TGTGCCAGCAGTAAGGCCGATCAGCCCCAGCATTTT. Encoded protein: CASSKADQPQHF. The full variable domain, completed using reference TRBV7-2 and TRBJ1-5, is GAGVSQSPSNKVTEKGKDVELRCDPISGHTALYWYRQSLGQGLEFLIYFQGNSAPDKSGLPSDRFSAERTGGSVSTLTIQRTQQEDSAVYLCASSKADQPQHFGDGTRLSIL.

This rearrangement joins TRBV12-3 or TRBV12-4 to TRBJ2-5; 10 bases match TRBD2. V was clipped by 5 bases and J by 3 bases; unmatched bases: 9. This CDR3 spans 16 amino acids. The CDR3 is CASSLVSSGGKETQYF. The CDR3 region has the DNA TGTGCCAGCAGTCTAGTTTCTAGCGGGGGCAAAGAGACCCAGTACTTC.

This clonotype was counted ten times or more. The chain is built from TRBV5-1 and TRBJ1-1, with unresolved D. This CDR3 is 13 amino acids long. Trimming left V 2 bases short and J 8 bases short, with 13 bases between. From germline, CDR1 is SGHRS and CDR2 YFSETQ. CDR3 sequence (DNA): TGCGCCAGCAGCTTCCAGGACGGTGGCGAAGCTTTCTTT. Translating gives CASSFQDGGEAFF.

This chain uses TRBV6-5 with TRBJ2-7; the D call may be TRBD1 or TRBD2 (5 bases each). Germline V gives CDR1 MNHEY, CDR2 SVGAGI. Trimming cost V 2 bases and J 4 bases, with 9 bases left between them. The CDR3 has 13 amino acids. CDR3 amino acids: CASSYGGSYEQYF. CDR3 in DNA: TGTGCCAGCAGTTACGGGGGTTCTTACGAGCAGTACTTC.

This clonotype was counted many times. This chain uses TRBV5-1 with TRBJ2-2; perhaps TRBD1 as D (6 bases). This CDR3 region has 14 residues. V was pared by 9 bases and J by 13 bases, with 25 bases between. In germline, CDR1 is SGHRS, CDR2 YFSETQ. In nucleotides, the CDR3 is TGCGCCACCCAAAGGTCGACAGGTGGAGGAGGGCTGTTTTTT. It translates to CATQRSTGGGGLFF.

This clonotype came up many times. This chain links TRBV5-1 with TRBJ2-1; 12 positions agree with TRBD2. CDR3 length: 19 residues. The germline gives CDR1 SGHRS, CDR2 YFSETQ. The trim removed 3 bases at V and 3 bases at J, leaving 13 bases unmatched. DNA of the CDR3: TGCGCCAGCAGCTGGTTACCTCCGGGACTAGCGGGTGACTACAATGAGCAGTTCTTC. The encoded protein is CASSWLPPGLAGDYNEQFF.

This clonotype showed up many times. CDR3 loop: CASSLREDPPDTQYF. DNA for the CDR3: TGTGCCAGCAGCTTACGAGAGGACCCCCCAGATACGCAGTATTTT. The chain is built from TRBV7-2 and TRBJ2-3, with unresolved D. CDR3 size: 15 residues. CDR1 and CDR2 (germline): SGHTA, FQGNSA. Trimming shortened V by 2 bases and J by 4 bases, and 13 bases separated the two germline ends.